This T cell receptor beta chain is drawn from a study of identifying expanded T cells in peripheral blood (dated by TCRdb to between 2017 and 2020). Background for the entire study: Separate aliquots of the same genomic DNA pool were sequenced to produce technical replicates, and four replicates were compared in pairs. Results and caveats for the whole study, not just this receptor: About 1.1 differentially abundant clones were flagged by the binomial model between technical replicates, whereas about 17 and 20 were flagged over roughly two weeks and four weeks, respectively. Across all healthy donors, variance in clone template counts between approximately two-week samples was found to increase significantly with total template count. Across all healthy-donor time intervals, the beta-binomial model significantly cut both the number of clones called differentially abundant and the false-positive rate. The authors expected that biological variance in healthy repertoires might rise further over much longer intervals, such as months to years.

TCRbeta CDR3 regions were profiled with the immunoSEQ Assay using bias-controlled multiplex PCR amplification of genomic DNA. Per the authors' processing: The absolute abundance of each unique TCRbeta CDR3 region was quantified after sequences were collapsed and filtered. Differential abundance was tested with a binomial (Fisher-equivalent) model and with a beta-binomial model adding time-dependent variance fitted from healthy donors. Clones with fewer than 5 combined templates were excluded, and clones with Benjamini-Hochberg FDR below 0.01 were called differentially abundant. Using the form v = (b*log(k)+a)^2, the beta-binomial variance was modeled as a function of the total template count across the two samples. Sourced from immuneACCESS, this table was stored by TCRdb with only in-frame sequences that have V and J called. A share of the clones is absent; for the studies checked, an unresolved V gene accounts for under half, and the remainder has no known explanation. The V and J calls and clone size come from that table; D and trimming were worked out from the DNA. This sample is represented by 70,000 to 100,000 clones; around 85% of them were singletons. Of the sample, around 6% falls within the top ten clones.

Details on this clone: The clone's antigen remains unknown. No base quality information exists; no much larger clone differs at one position.

V lost 6 bases and J lost 1 base; the stretch between them is 12 bases long. Sequences MNHEY (CDR1) and SMNVEV (CDR2) are obtained from the germline V gene (reference sequence). From the cysteine through the phenylalanine, the CDR3 covers 14 amino acids. CDR3 DNA only is kept here, 42 bases in frame from base 1. No immune events such as infections were documented for the healthy donors during the collection period. Blood repertoires from healthy donors were used as a training cohort for calibrating time-dependent variance in a beta-binomial model of differential abundance of T-cell clones. The training cohort included around 10 healthy donors, of whom 3 were female and 7 were male. On average the donors were 43 years old, and their ages spanned roughly 25 to 70 years. Whole blood was collected from each healthy donor at three time points spaced around 2 weeks apart and obtained from a commercial supplier. Genomic DNA was extracted from unsorted whole blood for immunosequencing.

This sequence was found in a person between 18 and 75 years old in good health. The specimen sequenced was blood. The chain links TRBV27 with TRBJ1-1; no confident D gene assignment can be made. The CDR3 protein: CASSHLGPNTEAFF. The DNA reads TGTGCCAGCAGCCACTTAGGTCCGAACACTGAAGCTTTCTTT.